This section outlines one T cell receptor beta chain sequence together with its context. The data belong to a study of blood T cell repertoires in COVID-19. Per germline, CDR1 SGHRS and CDR2 YFSETQ. The CDR3 loop spans 17 amino acids. Trimming cost V 4 bases and J 4 bases; bases outside gene matches: 8. Study processing details: Reference gene primer amplification yielded estimated nucleated cell counts. The protocol was immunoSEQ multiplex PCR, while the TCRdb copy is restricted to in-frame clones and leaves out a portion. That table supplies the V and J calls and clone size; D and trimming were determined from the DNA. The sample has more than 95,000 clones; 65% to 90% are singletons.

Sequencing was carried out using peripheral blood. This TCR came from a woman of 80 years or more with acute or convalescent COVID-19. The V call is TRBV5-1, the J call TRBJ1-6, with 10 bases identical to TRBD1. The CDR3 protein is CASSAGQGSTYNSPLHF. The CDR3 region has the DNA TGCGCCAGCAGCGCGGGACAGGGGTCGACGTATAATTCACCCCTCCACTTT.